A selection of T cell receptor beta chains follows, all from one sample in a study of OX40 agonist ivuxolimab in advanced cancers. Method: immunoSEQ multiplex PCR; TCRdb's copy keeps in-frame clones and lacks some. The sample includes roughly 50,000 clones, about 86% seen only once; the top ten take 0.85% to 1%. Specimen: CD4+ or CD8+ T cells sorted from blood, collected in a trial of the OX40 agonist ivuxolimab. These receptors originate from an adult with an advanced solid tumor such as melanoma, head and neck, liver or kidney cancer. The CDR3 runs from the conserved cysteine through the conserved F or W. A D gene is named only where the DNA matches it firmly. Where a row states a size, it is once, few, many or the class of an expanded clone; other rows omit it.

TGCGCCAGCAGCCCGTCTGGGACAGAGGAAAAACTGTTTTTT	CASSPSGTEEKLFF	TRBJ1-4	TRBV5-1	14	NA	TRBD1
TGTGCCAGTAGTAGGGGCAGGGGGCTAGGGGAGCTGTTTTTT	CASSRGRGLGELFF	TRBJ2-2	TRBV19	14	NA	TRBD1
TGCGCCAGCAGCGCATCCGCGACGACTGAAGCTTTCTTT	CASSASATTEAFF	TRBJ1-1	TRBV5-1	13	NA	NA
TGTGCCAGCTCACCACGGGACAGGGGTAGCACTGAAGCTTTCTTT	CASSPRDRGSTEAFF	TRBJ1-1	TRBV18	15	NA	TRBD1
TGTGCCAGCACCCAGGAGAGGGGGCGACCCTACGAGCAGTACTTC	CASTQERGRPYEQYF	TRBJ2-7	TRBV6-5	15	NA	TRBD1
TGTGCCAGCAGTAACCGCCTAGCGGGGGCATTGGACGAGCAGTACTTC	CASSNRLAGALDEQYF	TRBJ2-7	TRBV6-6	16	few	TRBD2
TGTGCCAGCAGTTACGCCACTAGACAGGGCGACACGACGAACACTGAAGCTTTCTTT	CASSYATRQGDTTNTEAFF	TRBJ1-1	TRBV6-8	19	NA	TRBD1
TGCGCCAGCAGCCAATTGGACCTCACCTACTACAATGAGCAGTTCTTC	CASSQLDLTYYNEQFF	TRBJ2-1	TRBV4-1	16	NA	NA
TGTGCCAGCAGCTTAGTATATAATGAAAAACTGTTTTTT	CASSLVYNEKLFF	TRBJ1-4	TRBV7-6	13	NA	NA
TGCGCCAGCAGCTTGGGGGGCCCCACATCTAACTATGGCTACACCTTC	CASSLGGPTSNYGYTF	TRBJ1-2	TRBV5-1	16	NA	NA
TGTGCCAGCAGCTTTGGCCCTATCCAAGAGACCCAGTACTTC	CASSFGPIQETQYF	TRBJ2-5	TRBV5-6	14	few	NA
TGCAGCGTTGAAGTCCTAGACACCCAGTATTTT	CSVEVLDTQYF	TRBJ2-3	TRBV29-1	11	NA	NA
TGTGCTAGCAGCTTAAGTTCAGGAAAAGAGACCCAGTACTTC	CASSLSSGKETQYF	TRBJ2-5	TRBV7-7	14	NA	NA
TGTGCCAGCAGCCCCGTGCGACAGGGAGGAAACACTGAAGCTTTCTTT	CASSPVRQGGNTEAFF	TRBJ1-1	TRBV5-4	16	NA	TRBD1
TGTGCCATCAGTCGGCATACGAGCTCCTACGAGCAGTACTTC	CAISRHTSSYEQYF	TRBJ2-7	TRBV10-3	14	NA	NA
TGTGCCAGCAGCAACACCTACCATAGCGGGGGGGCCGCAGATACGCAGTATTTT	CASSNTYHSGGAADTQYF	TRBJ2-3	TRBV7-7	18	once	TRBD2
TGTGCCAGCAGTCGAACCCCAGGGCTCGAGCAGTACTTC	CASSRTPGLEQYF	TRBJ2-7	TRBV7-6	13	once	NA
TGTGCCAGCAGCCTAGCCGGGACGGGAGGCTATGGCTACACCTTC	CASSLAGTGGYGYTF	TRBJ1-2	TRBV7-9	15	NA	NA
TGTGCCAGCAGCCGTGTGGGGTCAAGTATGGGAAACATTCAGTACTTC	CASSRVGSSMGNIQYF	TRBJ2-4	TRBV13	16	NA	NA
TGTGCCAGTAGTCCCGAGTGGCCGAACACTGAAGCTTTCTTT	CASSPEWPNTEAFF	TRBJ1-1	TRBV19	14	few	NA
TGTGCCAGCTCGCCCCTAACGAACACTGAAGCTTTCTTT	CASSPLTNTEAFF	TRBJ1-1	TRBV18	13	NA	NA
TGTGCCAGCAGCTTGGCGGGACAGGGTTTCTATGGCTACACCTTC	CASSLAGQGFYGYTF	TRBJ1-2	TRBV5-8	15	NA	TRBD1
TGTGCCAGTAGTACTGAACGAACTGGGGCCAACGTCCTGACTTTC	CASSTERTGANVLTF	TRBJ2-6	TRBV19	15	NA	NA
TGCGCCAGCAGCCCGGGACTGAACACTGAAGCTTTCTTT	CASSPGLNTEAFF	TRBJ1-1	TRBV5-1	13	NA	NA
TGCGCCAGCAGCCATTCAGGGAGCCTAACGCCCCAGCATTTT	CASSHSGSLTPQHF	TRBJ1-5	TRBV4-1	14	NA	NA
TGTGCCAGCAGCCCTTGGGGGGGTATGATGAACACTGAAGCTTTCTTT	CASSPWGGMMNTEAFF	TRBJ1-1	TRBV27	16	NA	NA